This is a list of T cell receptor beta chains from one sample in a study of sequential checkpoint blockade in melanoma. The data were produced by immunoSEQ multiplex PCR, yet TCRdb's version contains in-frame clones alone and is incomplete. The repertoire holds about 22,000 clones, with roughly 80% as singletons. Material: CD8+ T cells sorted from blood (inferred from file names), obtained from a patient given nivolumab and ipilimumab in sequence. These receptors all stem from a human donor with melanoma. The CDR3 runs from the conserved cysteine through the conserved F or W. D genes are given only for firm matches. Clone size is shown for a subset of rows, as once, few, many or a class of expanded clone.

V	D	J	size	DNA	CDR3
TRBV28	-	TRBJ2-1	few	TGTGCCAGCAGTTTCCGGTCAGGTTTCGAGCAGTTCTTC	CASSFRSGFEQFF
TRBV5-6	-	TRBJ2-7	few	TGTGCCAGCAGCCAGATCCGAGGGGGGGGCGAGCAGTACTTC	CASSQIRGGGEQYF
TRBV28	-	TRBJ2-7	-	TGTGCCAGCAGTTTAGGCCACCCGGGCGAGCAGTACTTC	CASSLGHPGEQYF
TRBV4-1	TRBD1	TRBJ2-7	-	TGCGCCAGCAGCCAACCGGGACAGACCTACGAGCAGTACTTC	CASSQPGQTYEQYF
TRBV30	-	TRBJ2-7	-	TGTGCCTGGAGTGGTATATCCTCCTACGAGCAGTACTTC	CAWSGISSYEQYF
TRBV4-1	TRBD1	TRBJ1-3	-	TGCGCCAGCAGCCAAGAAATCCCCGGACAGGGTTTCGGAAACACCATATATTTT	CASSQEIPGQGFGNTIYF
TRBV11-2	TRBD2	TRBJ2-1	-	TGCGCCAGCAGCCAAGCTACGGGGGGAACCTACAATGAGCAGTTCTTC	CASSQATGGTYNEQFF
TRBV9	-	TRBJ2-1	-	TGTGCCAGCAGCGCTCATCAGGGTTCCTACAATGAGCAGTTCTTC	CASSAHQGSYNEQFF
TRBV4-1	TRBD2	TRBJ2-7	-	TGCGCCAGCAGCCCGGGACTAGCGGGGATTTACGAGCAGTACTTC	CASSPGLAGIYEQYF
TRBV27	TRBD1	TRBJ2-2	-	TGTGCCAGCAGTTTCCTGGCCGGGACAGGGGCCGGGGAGCTGTTTTTT	CASSFLAGTGAGELFF
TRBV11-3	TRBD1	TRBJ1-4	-	TGTGCCAGCAGCTTCTACCGCCCCAGGGGGCGCGTAGGTGAAAAACTGTTTTTT	CASSFYRPRGRVGEKLFF
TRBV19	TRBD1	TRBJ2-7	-	TGTGCCAGTAGTACCGGGACAGGGGTCCCATACGAGCAGTACTTC	CASSTGTGVPYEQYF
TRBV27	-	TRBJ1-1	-	TGTGCCAGCACCCAGATTGGGAGCACTGAAGCTTTCTTT	CASTQIGSTEAFF
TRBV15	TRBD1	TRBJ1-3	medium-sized	TGTGCCACCAGCAGTAGAGGGACAGGGTTCTCTGGAAACACCATATATTTT	CATSSRGTGFSGNTIYF
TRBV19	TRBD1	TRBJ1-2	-	TGTGCCAGTAGCCTTGGACAGGGTGGTGCCTATGGCTACACCTTC	CASSLGQGGAYGYTF
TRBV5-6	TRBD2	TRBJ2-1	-	TGTGCCAGCAGCTCTATGACTAGCGGGGCCTACAATGAGCAGTTCTTC	CASSSMTSGAYNEQFF
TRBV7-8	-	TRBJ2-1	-	TGTGCCAGCACACCAGGACAGCCATACAATGAGCAGTTCTTC	CASTPGQPYNEQFF
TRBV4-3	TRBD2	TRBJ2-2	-	TGCGCCAGCAGCCAGGGACTAGCCGGGCGCACCGGGGAGCTGTTTTTT	CASSQGLAGRTGELFF
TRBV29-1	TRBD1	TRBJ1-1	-	TGCAGCGTTGAGAGTACTTGGACAGGGGTCGGTAACACTGAAGCTTTCTTT	CSVESTWTGVGNTEAFF
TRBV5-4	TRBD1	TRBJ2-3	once	TGTGCCAGCAGCTTGACAGGGGGCGCAACAGATACGCAGTATTTT	CASSLTGGATDTQYF
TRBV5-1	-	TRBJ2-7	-	TGCGCCAGCAGCTTGGGCCAGGGCCCCGGGGAGCAGTACTTC	CASSLGQGPGEQYF